The 10 T cell receptor beta chains below were found in one sample sequenced in a study of T-cell reconstitution after alpha-beta-depleted transplantation in children. Unique molecular identifiers were incorporated during preparation of the TCRbeta library. TCRdb reanalysed the PCR reads using MiXCR and keeps one entry per CDR3 protein. The sample records 500,000 to 600,000 distinct CDR3 sequences, about 30% being singletons. The specimen comprised PBMCs from the stem cell graft donor, sampled from the stem cell graft. Receptors originate from a human donor who donated a stem cell graft to a child with aplastic anemia.

V and J are TRBV9 and TRBJ2-5, with D possibly being TRBD2 (7 bases). V gave up 4 bases and J gave up 5 bases, with 15 bases separating them. Germline V gene lookup returns CDR1 SGDLS and CDR2 YYNGEE. The CDR3 sequence is 14 residues long. The CDR3 region has the DNA TGTGCCAGCAGCCCGACGGGGGGCTGGGAGACCCAGTACTTC. It specifies CASSPTGGWETQYF.

Only a few counts were recorded for this clonotype. The chain joins TRBV29-1 to TRBJ1-2, with D possibly matching TRBD1 (5 bases). The CDR3 contains 13 residues. Trimming left V 7 bases short and J 0 bases short, with 12 bases between. From germline, CDR1 is SQVTM and CDR2 ANQGSEA. The CDR3: CSAYDSTNYGYTF. DNA for the CDR3: TGCAGCGCTTATGACAGTACTAACTATGGCTACACCTTC. Using reference TRBV29-1 and TRBJ1-2 for the parts outside the CDR3, the full variable domain is SAVISQKPSRDICQRGTSLTIQCQVDSQVTMMFWYRQQPGQSLTLIATANQGSEATYESGFVIDKFPISRPNLTFSTLTVSNMSPEDSSIYLCSAYDSTNYGYTFGSGTRLTVV.

This clonotype appeared once. This sequence joins TRBV19 and TRBJ2-1; tentatively, D is TRBD1 (7 bases). Germline V CDR1 and CDR2: LNHDA, SQIVND (reference sequence). The CDR3 loop spans 15 amino acids. With 3 bases removed from V and 4 bases from J, the gap between germline ends came to 13 bases. CDR3 coding DNA: TGTGCCAGTAGTATCGCGGGACAGCTTTACAATGAGCAGTTCTTC. Translated, it gives CASSIAGQLYNEQFF. Supplemented by reference TRBV19 and TRBJ2-1, the full variable domain reads DGGITQSPKYLFRKEGQNVTLSCEQNLNHDAMYWYRQDPGQGLRLIYYSQIVNDFQKGDIAEGYSVSREKKESFPLTVTSAQKNPTAFYLCASSIAGQLYNEQFFGPGTRLTVL.

This clonotype came up once. The chain has TRBV10-2 and TRBJ2-7, with TRBD1 identical over 9 bases. The trim removed 8 bases at V and 5 bases at J, leaving 16 bases unmatched. The CDR3 has 16 residues. The germline V gene has CDR1 WSHSY and CDR2 SAAADI. CDR3 coding DNA: TGCGCCAGCGGGCCCAACACTCCGGGACAGGGCAACGAGCAGTACGTC. Protein: CASGPNTPGQGNEQYV.

This clonotype was seen a handful of times. The chain links TRBV5-1 to TRBJ2-1, with D perhaps being TRBD1 or TRBD2 (5 bases each). CDR3 size: 12 residues. Germline CDR1 reads SGHRS; CDR2 reads YFSETQ. Trimming took 2 bases from V and 15 from J, leaving 15 bases between them. The CDR3 loop reads CASSFRGAGRFF. Written as DNA, the CDR3 is TGCGCCAGCAGCTTCCGAGGGGCAGGCCGGTTCTTC.

The sample holds a few counts of this clonotype. The J gene is TRBJ1-6, the V gene TRBV28; D uncertain. The CDR3 consists of 13 residues. Per the germline V gene, CDR1 is MDHEN and CDR2 is SYDVKM. Deletions cut 7 bases from V and 11 bases from J, with 15 bases between. The CDR3, as DNA: TGTGCCAGCACTCCGGCGGGCATTACACCCCTCCACTTT. It specifies CASTPAGITPLHF.

This clonotype was counted a few times. V gene TRBV12-3 or TRBV12-4 combines with J gene TRBJ2-3; 7 bases line up with TRBD2. CDR3 length: 15 amino acids. With 7 bases clipped from V and 7 bases from J, the junction kept 14 bases outside the gene matches. The CDR3 nucleotides are TGTGCCAGCACCTTTCAGGCGGGGGTCCGTAATACGCAGTATTTT. Its translation: CASTFQAGVRNTQYF.

This clonotype turned up a few times. The chain employs TRBV18 and TRBJ1-1; D not resolved. The V end was cut by 6 bases, the J end by 0 bases, with 14 bases between. Per germline, CDR1 KGHSH and CDR2 LQKENI. This CDR3 is 15 amino acids long. CDR3 coding DNA: TGTGCCAGCTCCCTGAATAGTGCGGTGAACACTGAAGCTTTCTTT. As protein: CASSLNSAVNTEAFF. The whole variable domain, filled in from reference TRBV18 and TRBJ1-1, reads NAGVMQNPRHLVRRRGQEARLRCSPMKGHSHVYWYRQLPEEGLKFMVYLQKENIIDESGMPKERFSAEFPKEGPSILRIQQVVRGDSAAYFCASSLNSAVNTEAFFGQGTRLTVV.

The gene calls are TRBV24-1 and TRBJ1-2; the D gene is possibly TRBD1 (5 bases). The CDR3 length is 12 residues. Germline V lookup: CDR1 KGHDR, CDR2 SFDVKD. Trimming pared 9 bases from V and 5 bases from J, leaving 12 bases between. The CDR3 region is CATGRQRYGYTF. Written as DNA, the CDR3 is TGTGCCACCGGCAGACAGCGTTATGGCTACACCTTC.

This clonotype has a handful of counts. The chain combines TRBV7-9 with TRBJ1-1, with D hard to call. Trimming left V 5 bases short and J 4 bases short, with 11 bases between. CDR3 length equals 13 residues. Looked up from germline, CDR1 is SEHNR and CDR2 is FQNEAQ (reference sequence). The CDR3 DNA reads as TGTGCCAGCAGCCCGGGAGGGTTCACTGAAGCTTTCTTT. Amino acids: CASSPGGFTEAFF.